One and the same sample provided the 3 T cell receptor beta chains below, sequenced in a study of cytomegalovirus exposure and HLA in healthy donors. The primer mix had 60 Vbeta and 13 Jbeta primers. Method: immunoSEQ multiplex PCR; TCRdb's copy keeps in-frame clones and lacks some. The sample yields roughly 160,000 clones, 80% seen once. Specimen: PBMCs. The receptors originated from a man between 18 and 35 years old in good health and CMV-seropositive.

The rearrangement uses TRBV9 and TRBJ1-2; TRBD1 is a possible D gene (6 bases). The V end was cut by 4 bases, the J end by 6 bases, with 22 bases between. CDR3 length: 16 residues. CDR1 is SGDLS and CDR2 is YYNGEE in the germline V gene. The CDR3, as DNA: TGTGCCAGCAGCCCAAGGGGGGGGACCCGAGGTGATGGCTACACCTTC. It specifies CASSPRGGTRGDGYTF.

The chain recombines TRBV29-1 with TRBJ2-3; perhaps TRBD2 as D (6 bases). The CDR3 loop spans 12 amino acids. Looked up from germline, CDR1 is SQVTM and CDR2 is ANQGSEA. Trimming took 3 bases from V and 5 from J, leaving 9 bases between them. CDR3 sequence (DNA): TGCAGCGTTGATACGGGGGAAGATACGCAGTATTTT. It translates to CSVDTGEDTQYF.

V and J are TRBV7-6 and TRBJ1-3; D remains unclear. This CDR3 contains 16 residues. Germline V CDR1 and CDR2: SGHVS, FNYEAQ. V was cut by 4 bases and J by 0 bases, with 13 bases left in between. The CDR3 here is CASSSIGSSSGNTIYF. Here the CDR3 DNA reads TGTGCCAGCAGCTCTATCGGGAGTAGCTCTGGAAACACCATATATTTT. The full variable domain, rest sourced from reference TRBV7-6 and TRBJ1-3, is GAGVSQSPRYKVTKRGQDVALRCDPISGHVSLYWYRQALGQGPEFLTYFNYEAQQDKSGLPNDRFSAERPEGSISTLTIQRTEQRDSAMYRCASSSIGSSSGNTIYFGEGSWLTVV.